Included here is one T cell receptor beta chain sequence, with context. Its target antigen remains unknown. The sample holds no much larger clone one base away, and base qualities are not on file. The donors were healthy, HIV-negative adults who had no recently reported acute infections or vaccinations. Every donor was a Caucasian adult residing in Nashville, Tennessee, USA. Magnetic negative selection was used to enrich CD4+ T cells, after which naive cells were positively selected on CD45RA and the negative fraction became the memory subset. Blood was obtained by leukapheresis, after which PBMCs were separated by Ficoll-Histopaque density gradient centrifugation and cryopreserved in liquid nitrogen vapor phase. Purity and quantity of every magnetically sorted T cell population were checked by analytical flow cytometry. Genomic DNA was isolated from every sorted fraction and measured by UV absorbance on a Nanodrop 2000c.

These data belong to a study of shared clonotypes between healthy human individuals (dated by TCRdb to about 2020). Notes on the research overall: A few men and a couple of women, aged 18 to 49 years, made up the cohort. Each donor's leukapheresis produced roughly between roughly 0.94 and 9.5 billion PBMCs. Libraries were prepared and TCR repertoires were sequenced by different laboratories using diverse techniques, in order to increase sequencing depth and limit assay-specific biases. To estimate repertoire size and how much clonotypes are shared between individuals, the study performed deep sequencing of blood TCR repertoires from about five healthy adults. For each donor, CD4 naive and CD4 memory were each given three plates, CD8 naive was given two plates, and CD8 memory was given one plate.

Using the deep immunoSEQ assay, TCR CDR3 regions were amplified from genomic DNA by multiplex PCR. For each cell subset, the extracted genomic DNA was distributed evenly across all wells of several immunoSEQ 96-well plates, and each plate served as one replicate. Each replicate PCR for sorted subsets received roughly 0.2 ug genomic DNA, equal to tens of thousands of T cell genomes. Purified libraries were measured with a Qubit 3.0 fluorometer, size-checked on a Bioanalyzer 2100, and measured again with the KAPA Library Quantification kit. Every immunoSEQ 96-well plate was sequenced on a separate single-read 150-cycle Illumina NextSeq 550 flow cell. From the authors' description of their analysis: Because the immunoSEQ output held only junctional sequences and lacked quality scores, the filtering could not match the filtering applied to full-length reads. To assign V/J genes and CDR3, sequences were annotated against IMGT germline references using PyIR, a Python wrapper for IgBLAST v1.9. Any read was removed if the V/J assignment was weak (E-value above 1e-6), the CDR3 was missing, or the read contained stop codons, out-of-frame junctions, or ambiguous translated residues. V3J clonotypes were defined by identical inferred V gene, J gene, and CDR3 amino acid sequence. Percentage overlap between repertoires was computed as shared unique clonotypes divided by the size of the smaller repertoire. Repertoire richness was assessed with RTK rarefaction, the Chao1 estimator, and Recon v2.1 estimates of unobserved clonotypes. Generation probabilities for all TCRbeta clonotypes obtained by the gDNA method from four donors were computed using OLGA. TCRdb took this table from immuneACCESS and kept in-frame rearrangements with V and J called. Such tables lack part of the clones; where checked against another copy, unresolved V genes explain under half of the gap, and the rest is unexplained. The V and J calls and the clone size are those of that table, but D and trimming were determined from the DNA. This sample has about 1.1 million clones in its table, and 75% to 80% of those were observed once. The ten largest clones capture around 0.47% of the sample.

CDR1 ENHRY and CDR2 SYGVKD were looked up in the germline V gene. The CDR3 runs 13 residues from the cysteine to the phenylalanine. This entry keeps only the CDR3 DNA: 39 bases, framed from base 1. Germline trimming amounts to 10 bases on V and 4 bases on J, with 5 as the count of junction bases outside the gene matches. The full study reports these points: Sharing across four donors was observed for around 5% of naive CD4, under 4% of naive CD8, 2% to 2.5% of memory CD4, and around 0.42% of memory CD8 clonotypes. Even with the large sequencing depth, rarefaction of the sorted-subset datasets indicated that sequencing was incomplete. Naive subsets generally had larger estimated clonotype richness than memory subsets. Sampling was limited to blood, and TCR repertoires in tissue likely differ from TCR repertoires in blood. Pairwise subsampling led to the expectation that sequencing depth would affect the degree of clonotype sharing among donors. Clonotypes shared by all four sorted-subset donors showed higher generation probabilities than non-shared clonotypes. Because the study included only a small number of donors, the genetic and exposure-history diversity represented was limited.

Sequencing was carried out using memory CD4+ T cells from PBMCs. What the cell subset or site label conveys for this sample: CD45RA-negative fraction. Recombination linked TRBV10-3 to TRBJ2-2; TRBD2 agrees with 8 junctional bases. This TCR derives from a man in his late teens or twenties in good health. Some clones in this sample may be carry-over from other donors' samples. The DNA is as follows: TGTGCCACCCGGACTAGCTCCACCGGGGAGCTGTTTTTT. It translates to CATRTSSTGELFF.